These T cell receptor beta chains were read from a single sample in a study of T-cell reconstitution after alpha-beta-depleted transplantation in children. A single record per CDR3 protein comes from TCRdb applying MiXCR to the PCR reads. This table holds hundreds of thousands of distinct CDR3 sequences, around 15% found once. Here the sequenced sample was PBMCs, mostly from graft donor cells, taken 360 days after TCRalphabeta/CD19-depleted stem cell transplant. Receptor source: a male patient between 10 and 17 years old who had a stem cell transplant for acute lymphoblastic leukemia, so the T cells may come from the graft donor. CDR3s include the opening cysteine and the closing phenylalanine or tryptophan. D genes are given only for firm matches. Part of the rows lack a size; the others show once, few, many or a class for expanded clones.

J gene | D gene | V gene | clone size | CDR3 protein | CDR3 DNA
TRBJ2-5 | . | TRBV10-2 | few | CASTRWGETQYF | TGCGCCAGCACCCGCTGGGGAGAGACCCAGTACTTC
TRBJ2-1 | TRBD2 | TRBV5-1 | few | CASSLALAEDEQFF | TGCGCCAGCAGCTTGGCCCTAGCGGAGGATGAGCAGTTCTTC
TRBJ2-3 | TRBD2 | TRBV9 | few | CASSVGLAGVPDTQYF | TGTGCCAGCAGCGTAGGATTAGCGGGAGTACCAGATACGCAGTATTTT
TRBJ2-7 | TRBD2 | TRBV7-6 | few | CASSPEQGLAVYEQYF | TGTGCCAGCAGCCCCGAGCAGGGACTAGCGGTCTACGAGCAGTACTTC
TRBJ2-7 | TRBD1 | TRBV5-6 | . | CASSLLGQYPSYEQYF | TGTGCCAGCAGCCTACTGGGACAGTACCCCTCCTACGAGCAGTACTTC
TRBJ2-7 | TRBD1 | TRBV2 | few | CASSGGQGTYYEQYF | TGTGCCAGCAGTGGGGGACAGGGGACATACTACGAGCAGTACTTC
TRBJ2-7 | TRBD2 | TRBV3-1 | . | CASSQVSGAVSYEQYF | TGTGCCAGCAGCCAGGTTAGCGGGGCCGTCTCCTACGAGCAGTACTTC
TRBJ2-3 | TRBD1 | TRBV7-6 | . | CASSLAWTGADTQYF | TGTGCCAGCAGCTTAGCCTGGACAGGGGCAGATACGCAGTATTTT
TRBJ1-1 | TRBD1 | TRBV27 | few | CASRLQGQISTEAFF | TGTGCCAGCAGGCTACAGGGGCAGATTAGCACTGAAGCTTTCTTT
TRBJ1-2 | TRBD1 | TRBV5-1 | many | CASSQGQPNYGYTF | TGCGCCAGCTCACAGGGGCAACCTAACTATGGCTACACCTTC
TRBJ2-2 | . | TRBV19 | . | CASSMRGRNTGELFF | TGTGCCAGTAGTATGCGAGGGAGGAACACCGGGGAGCTGTTTTTT
TRBJ2-7 | . | TRBV16 | . | CASSSREAYEQYF | TGTGCCAGCAGCTCAAGGGAAGCCTACGAGCAGTACTTC
TRBJ2-3 | TRBD2 | TRBV20-1 | . | CSASFASGTSGWTDTQYF | TGCAGTGCTAGCTTTGCCTCCGGGACTAGCGGGTGGACAGATACGCAGTATTTT
TRBJ2-3 | TRBD2 | TRBV5-1 | . | CASSSLAGNTDTQYF | TGCGCCAGCAGCTCCCTAGCGGGAAACACAGATACGCAGTATTTT
TRBJ2-3 | . | TRBV4-1 | many | CASSQVPGKDTQYF | TGCGCCAGCAGCCAAGTACCCGGGAAGGATACGCAGTATTTT
TRBJ2-3 | . | TRBV5-1 | many | CASSFRPVSTDTQYF | TGCGCCAGCAGCTTCAGACCCGTCAGCACAGATACGCAGTATTTT
TRBJ1-2 | . | TRBV12-3/TRBV12-4 | . | CASSLQGLTF | TGTGCCAGCAGTCTTCAGGGATTAACCTTC
TRBJ2-7 | TRBD1 | TRBV27 | . | CASSPQGHSYEQYF | TGTGCCAGCAGTCCACAGGGGCACTCCTACGAGCAGTACTTC
TRBJ2-1 | . | TRBV12-3/TRBV12-4 | few | CASSSTYGSYNEQFF | TGTGCCAGCAGTTCGACGTATGGTTCCTACAATGAGCAGTTCTTC
TRBJ2-3 | TRBD2 | TRBV7-6 | many | CASSFSGTQYF | TGTGCCAGCAGCTTTAGCGGGACGCAGTATTTT
TRBJ1-5 | . | TRBV12-3/TRBV12-4 | . | CASSLGFGGPQHF | TGTGCCAGCAGCCTGGGGTTTGGGGGGCCCCAGCATTTT
TRBJ2-5 | TRBD2 | TRBV7-8 | few | CASSLEILAGGRRETQYF | TGTGCCAGCAGCTTAGAGATTCTAGCGGGAGGTCGTCGGGAGACCCAGTACTTC
TRBJ2-5 | . | TRBV20-1 | few | CSAPRTGRETQYF | TGCAGTGCTCCCCGAACAGGGAGAGAGACCCAGTACTTC
TRBJ1-3 | TRBD1 | TRBV12-3/TRBV12-4 | . | CASSDRVLGGNTIYF | TGTGCCAGCAGTGACAGGGTTCTCGGCGGAAACACCATATATTTT
TRBJ2-7 | . | TRBV20-1 | . | CSAGRTDSYEQYF | TGCAGTGCCGGGCGAACAGACTCCTACGAGCAGTACTTC
TRBJ2-7 | . | TRBV5-5 | . | CASSSHRLQQYF | TGTGCCAGCAGCTCCCACAGGTTACAGCAGTACTTC
TRBJ2-2 | TRBD2 | TRBV6-4 | . | CASSQAAGAANTGELFF | TGTGCCAGCAGCCAAGCTGCGGGAGCGGCGAACACCGGGGAGCTGTTTTTT
TRBJ2-1 | TRBD2 | TRBV9 | few | CASSPPGTSGKDEQFF | TGTGCCAGCAGCCCCCCCGGGACTAGCGGGAAGGATGAGCAGTTCTTC
TRBJ2-3 | TRBD2 | TRBV10-3 | . | CAISEWHTSGRARTDTQYF | TGTGCCATCAGTGAGTGGCACACTAGCGGGAGGGCCCGCACAGATACGCAGTATTTT
TRBJ2-1 | . | TRBV4-1 | few | CASSQVGPRTGRNEQFF | TGCGCCAGCAGCCAAGTGGGCCCGCGGACCGGTAGGAATGAGCAGTTCTTC
TRBJ2-5 | TRBD2 | TRBV4-1 | . | CASSKNLAAYQETQYF | TGCGCCAGCAGTAAGAACCTAGCGGCGTACCAAGAGACCCAGTACTTC
TRBJ2-3 | . | TRBV7-8 | few | CASSLMRVTDTQYF | TGTGCCAGCAGCTTAATGCGGGTCACAGATACGCAGTATTTT
TRBJ2-7 | TRBD2 | TRBV18 | few | CASSPGLAATYEQYF | TGTGCCAGCTCACCCGGACTAGCGGCTACCTACGAGCAGTACTTC
TRBJ1-2 | . | TRBV4-1 | few | CASSQEAVSNYGYTF | TGCGCCAGCAGCCAAGAGGCAGTTTCTAACTATGGCTACACCTTC
TRBJ2-7 | TRBD2 | TRBV7-8 | . | CASRLALPGGLYEQYF | TGTGCCAGCAGACTTGCTCTTCCGGGAGGCCTCTACGAGCAGTACTTC
TRBJ2-3 | . | TRBV12-3/TRBV12-4 | . | CASSSGVDTQYF | TGTGCCAGCAGTTCTGGGGTAGATACGCAGTATTTT
TRBJ2-3 | . | TRBV29-1 | many | CSVEEVQGTDTQYF | TGCAGCGTTGAGGAGGTCCAGGGCACAGATACGCAGTATTTT
TRBJ2-7 | TRBD1 | TRBV7-9 | . | CASSGFAGTGDWEQYF | TGTGCCAGCAGCGGTTTCGCCGGGACAGGGGATTGGGAGCAGTACTTC
TRBJ2-3 | . | TRBV12-3/TRBV12-4 | few | CASSRQQDTQYF | TGTGCCAGCAGTCGACAACAAGATACGCAGTATTTT
TRBJ2-1 | . | TRBV5-1 | . | CASSLAAERTPYNEQFF | TGCGCCAGCAGTTTGGCTGCCGAGAGGACCCCCTACAATGAGCAGTTCTTC
TRBJ2-4 | . | TRBV4-1 | few | CASSQGPLPLAKNIQYF | TGCGCCAGCAGCCAGGGACCTTTACCGCTAGCCAAAAACATTCAGTACTTC
TRBJ2-3 | TRBD2 | TRBV18 | few | CASSPLTSGRGPDTQYF | TGTGCCAGCTCACCTTTGACTAGCGGGAGGGGCCCAGATACGCAGTATTTT
TRBJ2-7 | . | TRBV30 | few | CAWRRGRDYEQYF | TGTGCCTGGAGGAGGGGGAGAGACTACGAGCAGTACTTC
TRBJ1-1 | . | TRBV11-2 | . | CASSLFPRGPTEAFF | TGTGCCAGCAGCTTGTTTCCGAGGGGTCCCACTGAAGCTTTCTTT
TRBJ1-1 | TRBD1 | TRBV29-1 | few | CSVMAPGTGDTEAFF | TGCAGCGTTATGGCCCCCGGGACAGGGGACACTGAAGCTTTCTTT
TRBJ2-1 | . | TRBV3-1 | . | CASSQVRGRGNRDEQFF | TGTGCCAGCAGCCAAGTTCGGGGGCGCGGGAATAGGGATGAGCAGTTCTTC
TRBJ2-7 | TRBD2 | TRBV29-1 | . | CSVPGGYEQYF | TGCAGCGTGCCGGGGGGCTACGAGCAGTACTTC
TRBJ2-7 | TRBD1 | TRBV5-1 | . | CASSPRRDRLYEQYF | TGCGCCAGCAGCCCCCGGAGGGACAGGCTGTACGAGCAGTACTTC
TRBJ2-7 | TRBD1 | TRBV20-1 | . | CSATLFPGQGGYEQYF | TGCAGTGCTACTCTCTTCCCGGGACAGGGAGGGTACGAGCAGTACTTC
TRBJ2-3 | . | TRBV15 | few | CATSRDRRVRADTQYF | TGTGCCACCAGCAGAGATCGGAGGGTACGGGCAGATACGCAGTATTTT
TRBJ2-1 | TRBD2 | TRBV5-1 | . | CASSPRTSGRAAREQFF | TGCGCCAGCAGCCCCCGGACTAGCGGGAGGGCCGCTCGTGAGCAGTTCTTC
TRBJ2-1 | TRBD2 | TRBV12-3/TRBV12-4 | . | CASSFWREDISEQFF | TGTGCCAGCAGTTTTTGGCGGGAGGATATTAGTGAGCAGTTCTTC
TRBJ2-1 | . | TRBV7-8 | . | CASSLDGDPVNEQFF | TGTGCCAGCAGCTTAGACGGCGATCCCGTCAATGAGCAGTTCTTC
TRBJ2-5 | TRBD2 | TRBV25-1 | . | CASSKTSLIETQYF | TGTGCCAGCAGTAAGACTAGCTTGATCGAGACCCAGTACTTC
TRBJ2-7 | . | TRBV5-1 | few | CASSRGIQAYEQYF | TGCGCCAGCAGCCGGGGGATACAGGCGTACGAGCAGTACTTC
TRBJ2-2 | TRBD2 | TRBV9 | . | CASSVSAGVADTGELFF | TGTGCCAGCAGCGTCTCAGCGGGAGTCGCGGACACCGGGGAGCTGTTTTTT
TRBJ2-1 | TRBD2 | TRBV24-1 | . | CATREGGRATYNEQFF | TGTGCCACCCGAGAAGGTGGGAGGGCAACCTACAATGAGCAGTTCTTC